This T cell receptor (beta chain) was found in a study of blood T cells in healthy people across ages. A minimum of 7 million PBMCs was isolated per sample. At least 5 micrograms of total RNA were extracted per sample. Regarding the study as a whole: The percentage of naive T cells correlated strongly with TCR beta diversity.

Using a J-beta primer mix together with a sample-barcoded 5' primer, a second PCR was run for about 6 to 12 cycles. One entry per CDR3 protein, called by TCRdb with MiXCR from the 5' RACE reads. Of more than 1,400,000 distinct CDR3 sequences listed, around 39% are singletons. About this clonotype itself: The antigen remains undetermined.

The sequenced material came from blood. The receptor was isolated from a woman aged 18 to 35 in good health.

CDR3 sequence (DNA): TGCAGTGCTAGAGGCCTAGCGGCCCGAACCTACAATGAGCAGTACTTC. Translated: CSARGLAARTYNEQYF. The chain employs TRBV20-1 and TRBJ2-7, with 7 bases matching TRBD2. CDR3 size: 16 residues. V lost 1 base, J lost 7 bases, and 16 bases stayed unmatched. Germline V gene data show CDR1 as DFQATT and CDR2 as SNEGSKA (reference sequence).